The rows below give T cell receptor beta chains drawn from one sample of a study of OX40 agonist ivuxolimab in advanced cancers. Repertoires were generated with immunoSEQ multiplex PCR, while TCRdb's copy carries only in-frame clones and drops some. Of 71,000 or so clones listed, over 85% are singletons. The starting material was CD4+ or CD8+ T cells sorted from blood, obtained in a trial of the OX40 agonist ivuxolimab. These TCRs come from an adult with an advanced solid tumor such as melanoma, head and neck, liver or kidney cancer. Each CDR3 is given with its conserved first and last residue. A D gene is named only where the DNA matches it firmly. For some rows the clone size is stated as once, few or many, or as a class when expanded; others skip it.

abundance	d_gene	v_gene	j_gene	CDR3aa	CDR3nt
NA	TRBD2	TRBV6-4	TRBJ2-1	CASSLGSGNYNEQFF	TGTGCCAGCAGTTTGGGGAGCGGGAATTACAATGAGCAGTTCTTC
NA	NA	TRBV10-3	TRBJ2-7	CAISGVTRDEQYF	TGTGCCATCAGCGGGGTTACTAGGGACGAGCAGTACTTC
NA	NA	TRBV9	TRBJ1-2	CASSVTGTDILGYTF	TGTGCCAGCAGCGTTACCGGGACCGACATATTGGGCTACACCTTC
NA	TRBD2	TRBV27	TRBJ2-1	CASSSLAGGPNEQFF	TGTGCCAGCAGTAGTCTAGCGGGAGGGCCTAATGAGCAGTTCTTC
NA	NA	TRBV5-6	TRBJ2-7	CASTRGRGTYEQYF	TGTGCCAGCACCAGAGGGCGCGGCACCTACGAGCAGTACTTC
NA	NA	TRBV15	TRBJ1-5	CATSEPPRGGRNQPQHF	TGTGCCACCAGCGAGCCCCCTAGAGGGGGTCGCAATCAGCCCCAGCATTTT
NA	TRBD2	TRBV6-5	TRBJ2-7	CASSWGLAGRYEQYF	TGTGCCAGCAGCTGGGGACTAGCGGGAAGATACGAGCAGTACTTC
few	NA	TRBV6-5	TRBJ1-1	CASTFRQNTEAFF	TGTGCCAGCACCTTTAGACAGAACACTGAAGCTTTCTTT
NA	NA	TRBV27	TRBJ2-1	CASCSGGAHNEQFF	TGTGCCAGCTGTTCGGGGGGCGCCCACAATGAGCAGTTCTTC
NA	NA	TRBV19	TRBJ1-1	CASSTTGLVNTEAFF	TGTGCCAGTAGTACAACAGGGTTGGTGAACACTGAAGCTTTCTTT
once	NA	TRBV27	TRBJ2-1	CASSLSESSYNEQFF	TGTGCCAGCAGTTTATCGGAAAGCTCCTACAATGAGCAGTTCTTC
NA	NA	TRBV11-3	TRBJ1-1	CASSFETGGEAFF	TGTGCCAGCAGCTTTGAGACAGGAGGGGAAGCTTTCTTT
NA	NA	TRBV6-5	TRBJ1-2	CASSYHRVGPYGYTF	TGTGCCAGCAGTTATCACAGGGTGGGCCCCTATGGCTACACCTTC
NA	NA	TRBV5-6	TRBJ1-1	CASSLDIAEAFF	TGTGCCAGCAGCTTGGACATCGCTGAAGCTTTCTTT
NA	NA	TRBV6-6	TRBJ1-4	CASSYSGGLEEKLFF	TGTGCCAGCAGTTACAGCGGGGGGCTGGAAGAAAAACTGTTTTTT
NA	TRBD2	TRBV11-2	TRBJ2-3	CASSVYSGLGVSRQYF	TGTGCCAGCAGCGTCTACTCGGGACTAGGTGTCTCGCGGCAGTATTTT
NA	NA	TRBV29-1	TRBJ1-1	CSVAGSGTNTEAFF	TGCAGCGTTGCGGGTTCAGGGACGAACACTGAAGCTTTCTTT
NA	NA	TRBV5-6	TRBJ1-2	CASSLAGGTGYTF	TGTGCCAGCAGCTTGGCCGGGGGAACTGGCTACACCTTC
NA	TRBD1	TRBV27	TRBJ1-1	CASSLRGGETEAFF	TGTGCCAGCAGTTTAAGAGGGGGCGAGACTGAAGCTTTCTTT
NA	NA	TRBV27	TRBJ2-1	CASSLAGSSYNEQFF	TGTGCCAGCAGTTTAGCGGGTAGCTCCTACAATGAGCAGTTCTTC
NA	TRBD1	TRBV9	TRBJ2-1	CASSAPGQGDNEQFF	TGTGCCAGCAGCGCCCCGGGACAGGGCGACAATGAGCAGTTCTTC
NA	TRBD1	TRBV4-3	TRBJ2-1	CASSLPGQGIDEQFF	TGCGCCAGCAGCCTACCGGGACAGGGAATAGATGAGCAGTTCTTC
NA	TRBD2	TRBV4-1	TRBJ2-5	CASSQGLREKYQETQYF	TGCGCCAGCAGCCAAGGTCTGCGGGAGAAGTACCAAGAGACCCAGTACTTC
NA	NA	TRBV7-8	TRBJ2-1	CATEPLVKLYNEQFF	TGTGCCACCGAGCCTCTCGTCAAACTCTACAATGAGCAGTTCTTC
NA	NA	TRBV2	TRBJ1-5	CASTEGNQPQHF	TGTGCCAGCACCGAAGGGAATCAGCCCCAGCATTTT
NA	NA	TRBV27	TRBJ2-5	CASSAYKGQETQYF	TGTGCCAGCAGTGCATATAAGGGTCAAGAGACCCAGTACTTC
NA	TRBD1	TRBV7-8	TRBJ2-3	CASATLTGDTDTQYF	TGTGCCAGCGCGACACTGACAGGGGACACAGATACGCAGTATTTT
NA	NA	TRBV27	TRBJ1-1	CASSRLGVAGNTEAFF	TGTGCCAGCAGCCGGCTTGGGGTGGCGGGGAACACTGAAGCTTTCTTT
NA	NA	TRBV6-4	TRBJ2-5	CASSDSRHFKGETQYF	TGTGCCAGCAGTGACTCGAGGCACTTCAAAGGAGAGACCCAGTACTTC
NA	NA	TRBV5-8	TRBJ2-1	CASSFRTEQFF	TGTGCCAGCAGCTTTAGGACTGAGCAGTTCTTC
NA	NA	TRBV5-1	TRBJ2-3	CASSYYYATDTQYF	TGCGCCAGCAGCTATTATTATGCCACAGATACGCAGTATTTT
once	NA	TRBV20-1	TRBJ2-1	CSARELGEQFF	TGCAGTGCTAGAGAACTAGGAGAGCAGTTCTTC
once	TRBD2	TRBV11-2	TRBJ2-7	CASSLLTSGVTSDEQYF	TGTGCCAGCAGCCTTCTGACTAGCGGGGTTACCTCCGACGAGCAGTACTTC
NA	TRBD2	TRBV10-1	TRBJ2-7	CASSERLAGAPVEQYF	TGCGCCAGCAGTGAGAGGTTAGCGGGAGCCCCCGTCGAGCAGTACTTC
NA	TRBD2	TRBV19	TRBJ2-1	CASSLTSGSNEQFF	TGTGCCAGTAGTCTCACTAGCGGGTCCAATGAGCAGTTCTTC
NA	NA	TRBV20-1	TRBJ2-7	CSAIGPQEQYF	TGCAGTGCTATTGGGCCTCAGGAGCAGTACTTC
NA	TRBD1	TRBV19	TRBJ2-3	CASTTGWGADTQYF	TGTGCCAGTACGACAGGGTGGGGTGCAGATACGCAGTATTTT
NA	NA	TRBV9	TRBJ2-3	CASSAGTGGFTDTQYF	TGTGCCAGCAGCGCCGGGACTGGCGGCTTTACAGATACGCAGTATTTT
NA	TRBD1	TRBV30	TRBJ2-1	CAWSWTGYNEQFF	TGTGCCTGGAGTTGGACAGGGTACAATGAGCAGTTCTTC
few	NA	TRBV7-9	TRBJ2-2	CASSFLPGELFF	TGTGCCAGCAGCTTCCTCCCCGGGGAGCTGTTTTTT
NA	TRBD1	TRBV2	TRBJ1-3	CASRAGTGPGNTIYF	TGTGCCAGCAGAGCCGGGACAGGGCCTGGAAACACCATATATTTT
NA	TRBD2	TRBV6-5	TRBJ2-7	CASSSGTSGYYEQYF	TGTGCCAGCAGCTCCGGGACTAGCGGTTACTACGAGCAGTACTTC
once	TRBD2	TRBV10-3	TRBJ2-1	CAISHRTSGRNEQFF	TGTGCCATCTCCCACCGGACTAGCGGGAGGAATGAGCAGTTCTTC
once	TRBD2	TRBV2	TRBJ2-3	CASWSGESDTQYF	TGTGCCAGCTGGAGCGGGGAATCGGATACGCAGTATTTT
NA	TRBD1	TRBV11-2	TRBJ2-2	CASSRGTGYGGELFF	TGTGCCAGCAGCCGCGGGACAGGGTACGGCGGGGAGCTGTTTTTT
once	NA	TRBV4-1	TRBJ2-7	CASSQATAESYEQYF	TGCGCCAGCAGCCAAGCGACCGCAGAATCCTACGAGCAGTACTTC
NA	TRBD2	TRBV13	TRBJ2-1	CASSSGTSGRAFEQFF	TGTGCCAGCAGCTCCGGGACTAGCGGGAGGGCCTTTGAGCAGTTCTTC
NA	TRBD2	TRBV19	TRBJ2-1	CASSITSGYFSYNEQFF	TGTGCCAGTAGTATAACTAGCGGATACTTCTCCTACAATGAGCAGTTCTTC
NA	TRBD2	TRBV11-2	TRBJ2-5	CASRRTSGGAVETQYF	TGTGCCAGCAGGCGGACTAGCGGGGGGGCGGTAGAGACCCAGTACTTC
NA	TRBD2	TRBV4-1	TRBJ2-1	CASSLEAGGNWEQFF	TGCGCCAGCAGCCTCGAAGCGGGAGGGAATTGGGAGCAGTTCTTC
NA	NA	TRBV20-1	TRBJ2-3	CSAPKDVF	TGCAGTGCTCCCAAGGACGTTTTT
few	NA	TRBV6-6	TRBJ1-5	CASSSPGTKLGQPQHF	TGTGCCAGCAGTTCCCCAGGAACGAAGTTAGGGCAGCCCCAGCATTTT
NA	NA	TRBV19	TRBJ1-4	CASSIDVGAANEKLFF	TGTGCCAGTAGTATAGATGTGGGGGCAGCTAATGAAAAACTGTTTTTT
NA	NA	TRBV4-1	TRBJ1-2	CASSQAMNRVDYGYTF	TGCGCCAGCAGCCAAGCGATGAACAGGGTGGACTATGGCTACACCTTC
NA	NA	TRBV19	TRBJ1-2	CASSIFRQHAF	TGTGCCAGTAGTATATTCAGGCAGCACGCCTTC